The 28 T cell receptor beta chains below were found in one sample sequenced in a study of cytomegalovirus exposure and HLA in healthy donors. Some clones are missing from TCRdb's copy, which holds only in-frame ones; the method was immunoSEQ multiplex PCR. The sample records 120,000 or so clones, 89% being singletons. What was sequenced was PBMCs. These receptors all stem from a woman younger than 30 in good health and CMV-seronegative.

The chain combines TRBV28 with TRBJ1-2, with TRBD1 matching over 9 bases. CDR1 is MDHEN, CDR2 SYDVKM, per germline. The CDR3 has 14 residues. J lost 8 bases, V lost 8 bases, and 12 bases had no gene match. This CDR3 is CASVEGQGGQGYTF. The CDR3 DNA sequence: TGTGCCAGCGTGGAGGGACAGGGCGGACAGGGCTACACCTTC.

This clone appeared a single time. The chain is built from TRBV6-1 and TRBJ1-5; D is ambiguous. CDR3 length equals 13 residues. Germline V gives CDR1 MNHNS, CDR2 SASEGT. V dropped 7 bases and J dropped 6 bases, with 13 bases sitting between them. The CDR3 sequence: CASNDPGTQPQHF. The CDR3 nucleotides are TGTGCCAGCAACGATCCGGGAACTCAGCCCCAGCATTTT.

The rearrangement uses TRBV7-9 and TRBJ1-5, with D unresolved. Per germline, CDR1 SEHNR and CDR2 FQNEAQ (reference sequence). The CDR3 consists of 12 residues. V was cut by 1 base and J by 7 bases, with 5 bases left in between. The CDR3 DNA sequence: TGTGCCAGCAGCTTAGGGGAGCAGCCCCAGCATTTT. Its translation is CASSLGEQPQHF.

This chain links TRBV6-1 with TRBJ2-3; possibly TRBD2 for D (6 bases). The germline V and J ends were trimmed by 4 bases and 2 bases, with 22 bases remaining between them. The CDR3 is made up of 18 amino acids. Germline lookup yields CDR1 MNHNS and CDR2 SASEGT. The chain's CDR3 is CASSVGGLSNYATDTQYF. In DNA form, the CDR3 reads TGTGCCAGCAGTGTGGGAGGACTGTCGAACTACGCCACAGATACGCAGTATTTT.

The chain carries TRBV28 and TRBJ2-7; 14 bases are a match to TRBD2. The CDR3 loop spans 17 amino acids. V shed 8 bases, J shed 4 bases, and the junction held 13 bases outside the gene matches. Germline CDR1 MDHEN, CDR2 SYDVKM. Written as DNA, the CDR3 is TGTGCCAGCCGTAGTCCCGGGACTAGCGGGAGTTCTTACGAGCAGTACTTC. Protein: CASRSPGTSGSSYEQYF.

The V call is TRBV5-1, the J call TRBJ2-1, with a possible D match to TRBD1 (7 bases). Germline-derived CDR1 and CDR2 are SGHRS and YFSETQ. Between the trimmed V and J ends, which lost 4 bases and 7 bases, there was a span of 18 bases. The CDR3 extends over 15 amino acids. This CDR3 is CASSLLTGRINEQFF. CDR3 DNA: TGCGCCAGCAGCCTCTTGACAGGGAGGATAAATGAGCAGTTCTTC.

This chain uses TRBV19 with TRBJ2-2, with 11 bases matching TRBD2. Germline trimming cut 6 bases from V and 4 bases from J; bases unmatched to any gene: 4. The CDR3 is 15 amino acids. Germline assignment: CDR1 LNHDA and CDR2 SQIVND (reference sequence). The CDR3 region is CASRSLAGVTGELFF. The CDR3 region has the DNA TGTGCCAGTAGGTCACTAGCGGGGGTCACCGGGGAGCTGTTTTTT.

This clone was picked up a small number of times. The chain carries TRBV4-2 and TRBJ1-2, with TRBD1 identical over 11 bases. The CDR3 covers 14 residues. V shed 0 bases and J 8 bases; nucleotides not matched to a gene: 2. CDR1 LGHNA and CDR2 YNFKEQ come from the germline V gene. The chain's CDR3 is CASSQEGQGVGYTF. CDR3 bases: TGTGCCAGCAGCCAAGAGGGACAGGGGGTAGGCTACACCTTC.

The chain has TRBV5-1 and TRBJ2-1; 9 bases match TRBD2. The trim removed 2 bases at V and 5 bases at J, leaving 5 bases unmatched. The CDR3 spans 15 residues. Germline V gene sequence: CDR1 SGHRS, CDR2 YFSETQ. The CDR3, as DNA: TGCGCCAGCAGCTTTGGGCGGGAGGGGCACAATGAGCAGTTCTTC. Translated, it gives CASSFGREGHNEQFF.

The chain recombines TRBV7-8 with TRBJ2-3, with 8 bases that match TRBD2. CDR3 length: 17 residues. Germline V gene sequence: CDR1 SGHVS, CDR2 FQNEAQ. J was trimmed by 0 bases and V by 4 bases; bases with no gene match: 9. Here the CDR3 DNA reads TGTGCCAGCAGCTCCATGGATAGCGGGACTAGCACAGATACGCAGTATTTT. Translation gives CASSSMDSGTSTDTQYF.

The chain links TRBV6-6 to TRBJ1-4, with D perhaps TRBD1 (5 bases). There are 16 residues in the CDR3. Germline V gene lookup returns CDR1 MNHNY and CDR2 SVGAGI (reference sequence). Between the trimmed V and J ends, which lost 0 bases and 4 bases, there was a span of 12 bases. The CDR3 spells CASSYSGGARNEKLFF. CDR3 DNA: TGTGCCAGCAGTTACTCTGGCGGGGCCCGTAATGAAAAACTGTTTTTT.

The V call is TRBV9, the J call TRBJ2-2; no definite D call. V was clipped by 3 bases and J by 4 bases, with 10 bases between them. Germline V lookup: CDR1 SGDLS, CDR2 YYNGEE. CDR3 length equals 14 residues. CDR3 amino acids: CASSASGATGELFF. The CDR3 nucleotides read TGTGCCAGCAGCGCCAGTGGAGCCACCGGGGAGCTGTTTTTT.

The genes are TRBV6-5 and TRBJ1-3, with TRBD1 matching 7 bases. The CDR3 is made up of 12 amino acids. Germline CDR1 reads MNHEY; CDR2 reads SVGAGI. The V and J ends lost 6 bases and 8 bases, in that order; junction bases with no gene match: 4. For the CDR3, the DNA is TGTGCCAGCAGGGGACAGCGTGACACCATATATTTT. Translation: CASRGQRDTIYF.

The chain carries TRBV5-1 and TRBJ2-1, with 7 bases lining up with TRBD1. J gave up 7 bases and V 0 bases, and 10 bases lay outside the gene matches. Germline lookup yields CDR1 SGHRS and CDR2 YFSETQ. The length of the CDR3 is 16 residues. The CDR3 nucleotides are TGCGCCAGCAGCTTGGAATCGGGACAGCGCACAAATGAGCAGTTCTTC. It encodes CASSLESGQRTNEQFF.

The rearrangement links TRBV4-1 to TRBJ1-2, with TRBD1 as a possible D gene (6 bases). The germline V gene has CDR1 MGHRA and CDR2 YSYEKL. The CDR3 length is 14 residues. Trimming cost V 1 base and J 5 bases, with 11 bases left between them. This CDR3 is CASSQGDIVYGYTF. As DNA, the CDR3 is TGCGCCAGCAGCCAAGGGGACATTGTTTATGGCTACACCTTC.

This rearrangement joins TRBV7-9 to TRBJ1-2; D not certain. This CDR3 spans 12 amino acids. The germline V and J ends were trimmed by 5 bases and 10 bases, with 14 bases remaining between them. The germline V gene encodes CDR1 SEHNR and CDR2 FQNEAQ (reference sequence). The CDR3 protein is CASSHSQSFYTF. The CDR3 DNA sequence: TGTGCCAGCAGCCATAGCCAATCGTTCTACACCTTC.

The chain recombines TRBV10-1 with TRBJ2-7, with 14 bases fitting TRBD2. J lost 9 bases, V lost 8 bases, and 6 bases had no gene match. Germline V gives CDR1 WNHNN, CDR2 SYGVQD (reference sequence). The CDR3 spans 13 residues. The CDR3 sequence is CASRGLAGARQYF. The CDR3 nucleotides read TGCGCCAGCCGGGGACTAGCGGGAGCAAGGCAGTACTTC.

The CDR3: CASSLGALAGVWNEQFF. CDR3 DNA sequence: TGTGCCAGCAGCTTGGGGGCACTGGCGGGAGTCTGGAATGAGCAGTTCTTC. V and J are TRBV5-4 and TRBJ2-1; 7 nucleotides match TRBD2. Germline V gene lookup returns CDR1 SGHNT and CDR2 YYREEE (reference sequence). This CDR3 contains 17 residues. Trimming removed 0 bases from V and 7 bases from J; junction bases left unmatched: 13.

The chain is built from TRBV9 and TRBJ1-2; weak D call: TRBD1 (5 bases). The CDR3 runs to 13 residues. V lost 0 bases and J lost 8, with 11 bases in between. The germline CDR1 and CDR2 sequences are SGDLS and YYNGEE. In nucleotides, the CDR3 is TGTGCCAGCAGCGTAGGGGGGGTCCGCGGCTACACCTTC. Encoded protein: CASSVGGVRGYTF. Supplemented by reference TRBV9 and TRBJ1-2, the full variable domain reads DSGVTQTPKHLITATGQRVTLRCSPRSGDLSVYWYQQSLDQGLQFLIQYYNGEERAKGNILERFSAQQFPDLHSELNLSSLELGDSALYFCASSVGGVRGYTFGSGTRLTVV.

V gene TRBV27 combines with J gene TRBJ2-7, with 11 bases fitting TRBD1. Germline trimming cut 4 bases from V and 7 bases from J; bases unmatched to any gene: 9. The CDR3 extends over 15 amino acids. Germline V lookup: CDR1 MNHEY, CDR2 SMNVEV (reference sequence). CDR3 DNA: TGTGCCAGCAGTTCCTGGACAGGGGGCGCGGGGGAGCAGTACGTC. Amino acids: CASSSWTGGAGEQYV.

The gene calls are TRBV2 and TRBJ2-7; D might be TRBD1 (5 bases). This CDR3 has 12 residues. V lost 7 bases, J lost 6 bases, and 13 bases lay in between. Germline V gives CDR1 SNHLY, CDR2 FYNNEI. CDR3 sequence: CASTTGGGEQYF. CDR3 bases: TGTGCCAGCACTACAGGTGGTGGCGAGCAGTACTTC. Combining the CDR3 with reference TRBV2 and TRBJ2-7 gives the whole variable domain EPEVTQTPSHQVTQMGQEVILRCVPISNHLYFYWYRQILGQKVEFLVSFYNNEISEKSEIFDDQFSVERPDGSNFTLKIRSTKLEDSAMYFCASTTGGGEQYFGPGTRLTVT.

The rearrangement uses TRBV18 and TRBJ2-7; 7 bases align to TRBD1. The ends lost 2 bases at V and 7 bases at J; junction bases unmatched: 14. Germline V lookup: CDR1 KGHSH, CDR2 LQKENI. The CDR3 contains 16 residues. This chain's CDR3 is CASSPKTGPPRGEQYF. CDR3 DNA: TGTGCCAGCTCACCAAAGACAGGGCCTCCCCGTGGGGAGCAGTACTTC.

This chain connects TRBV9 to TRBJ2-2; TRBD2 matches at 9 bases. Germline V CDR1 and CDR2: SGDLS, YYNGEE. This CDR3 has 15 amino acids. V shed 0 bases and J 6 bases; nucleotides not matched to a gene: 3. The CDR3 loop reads CASSVGLAAPGELFF. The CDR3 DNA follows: TGTGCCAGCAGCGTAGGACTAGCGGCCCCCGGGGAGCTGTTTTTT.

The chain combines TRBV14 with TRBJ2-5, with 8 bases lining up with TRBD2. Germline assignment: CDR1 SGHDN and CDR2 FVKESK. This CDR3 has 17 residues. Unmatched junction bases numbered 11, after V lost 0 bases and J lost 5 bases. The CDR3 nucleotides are TGTGCCAGCAGCCAAGATGGGCCCGAGCGGGGGAGGGAGACCCAGTACTTC. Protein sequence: CASSQDGPERGRETQYF.

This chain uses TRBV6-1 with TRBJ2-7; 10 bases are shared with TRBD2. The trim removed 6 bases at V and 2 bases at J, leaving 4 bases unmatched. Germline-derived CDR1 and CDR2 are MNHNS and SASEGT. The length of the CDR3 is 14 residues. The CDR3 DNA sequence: TGTGCCAGCAGGGGACTAGCGAACACCTACGAGCAGTACTTC. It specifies CASRGLANTYEQYF.

CDR3 coding DNA: TGTGCCAGCAGTTTGTGGGACAGAAACAATGAGCAGTTCTTC. Translation: CASSLWDRNNEQFF. The chain recombines TRBV27 with TRBJ2-1; 7 nucleotides agree with TRBD1. Germline CDR1 and CDR2: MNHEY and SMNVEV (reference sequence). V gave up 3 bases and J gave up 5 bases; unmatched junction bases: 4. This CDR3 is 14 amino acids long.

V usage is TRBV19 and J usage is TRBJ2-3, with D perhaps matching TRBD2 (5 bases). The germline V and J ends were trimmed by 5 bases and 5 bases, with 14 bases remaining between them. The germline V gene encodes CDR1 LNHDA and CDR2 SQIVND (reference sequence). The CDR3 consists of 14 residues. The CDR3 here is CASSDWTSEDTQYF. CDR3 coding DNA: TGTGCCAGTAGTGATTGGACTTCCGAAGATACGCAGTATTTT.

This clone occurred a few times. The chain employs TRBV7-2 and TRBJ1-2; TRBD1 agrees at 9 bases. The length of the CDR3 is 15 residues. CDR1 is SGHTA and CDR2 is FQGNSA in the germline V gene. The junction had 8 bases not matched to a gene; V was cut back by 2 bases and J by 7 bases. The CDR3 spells CASSLPLDRGSGYTF. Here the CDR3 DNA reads TGTGCCAGCAGCTTACCCCTGGACAGGGGCTCTGGCTACACCTTC. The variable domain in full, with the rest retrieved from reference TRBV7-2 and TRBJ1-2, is GAGVSQSPSNKVTEKGKDVELRCDPISGHTALYWYRQSLGQGLEFLIYFQGNSAPDKSGLPSDRFSAERTGGSVSTLTIQRTQQEDSAVYLCASSLPLDRGSGYTFGSGTRLTVV.